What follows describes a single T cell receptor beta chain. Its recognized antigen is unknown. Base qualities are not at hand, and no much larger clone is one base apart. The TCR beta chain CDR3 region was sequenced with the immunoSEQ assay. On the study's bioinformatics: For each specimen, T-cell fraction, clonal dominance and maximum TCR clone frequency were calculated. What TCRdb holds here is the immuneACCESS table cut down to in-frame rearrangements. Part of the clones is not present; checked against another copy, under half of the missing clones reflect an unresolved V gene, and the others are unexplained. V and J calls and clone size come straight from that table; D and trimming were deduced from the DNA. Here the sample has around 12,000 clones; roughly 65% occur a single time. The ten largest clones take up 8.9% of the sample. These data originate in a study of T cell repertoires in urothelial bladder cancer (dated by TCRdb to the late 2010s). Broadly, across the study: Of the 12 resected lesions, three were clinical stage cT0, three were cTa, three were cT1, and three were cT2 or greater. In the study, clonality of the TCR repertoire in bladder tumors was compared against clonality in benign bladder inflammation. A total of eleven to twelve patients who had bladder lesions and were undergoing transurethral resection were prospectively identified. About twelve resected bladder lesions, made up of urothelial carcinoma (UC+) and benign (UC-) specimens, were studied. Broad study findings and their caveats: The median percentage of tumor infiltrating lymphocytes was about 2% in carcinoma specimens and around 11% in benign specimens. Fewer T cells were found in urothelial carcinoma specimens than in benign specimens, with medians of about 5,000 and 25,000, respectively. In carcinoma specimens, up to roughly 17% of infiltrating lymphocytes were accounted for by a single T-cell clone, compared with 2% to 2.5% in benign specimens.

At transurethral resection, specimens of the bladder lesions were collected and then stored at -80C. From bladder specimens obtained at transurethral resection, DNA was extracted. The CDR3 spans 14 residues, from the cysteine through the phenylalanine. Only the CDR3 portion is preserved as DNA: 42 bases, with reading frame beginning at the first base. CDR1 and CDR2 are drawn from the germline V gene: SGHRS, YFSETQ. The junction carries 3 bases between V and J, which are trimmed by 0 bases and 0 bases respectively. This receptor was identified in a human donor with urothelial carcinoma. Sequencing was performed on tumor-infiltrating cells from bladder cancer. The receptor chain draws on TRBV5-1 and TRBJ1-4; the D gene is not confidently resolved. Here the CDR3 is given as CASSLGSTNEKLFF. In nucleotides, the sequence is TGCGCCAGCAGCTTGGGGTCAACTAATGAAAAACTGTTTTTT.